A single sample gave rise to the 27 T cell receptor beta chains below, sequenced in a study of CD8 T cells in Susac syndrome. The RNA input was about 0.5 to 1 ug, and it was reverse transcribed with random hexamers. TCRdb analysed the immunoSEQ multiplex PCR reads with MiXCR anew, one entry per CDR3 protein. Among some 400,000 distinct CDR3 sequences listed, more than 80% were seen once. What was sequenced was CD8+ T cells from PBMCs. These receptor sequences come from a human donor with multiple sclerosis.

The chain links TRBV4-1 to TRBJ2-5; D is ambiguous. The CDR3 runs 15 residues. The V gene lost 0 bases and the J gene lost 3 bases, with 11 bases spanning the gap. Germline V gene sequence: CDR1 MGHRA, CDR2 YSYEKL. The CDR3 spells CASSQDPGGEETQYF. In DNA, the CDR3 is TGCGCCAGCAGCCAAGATCCGGGCGGTGAAGAGACCCAGTACTTC.

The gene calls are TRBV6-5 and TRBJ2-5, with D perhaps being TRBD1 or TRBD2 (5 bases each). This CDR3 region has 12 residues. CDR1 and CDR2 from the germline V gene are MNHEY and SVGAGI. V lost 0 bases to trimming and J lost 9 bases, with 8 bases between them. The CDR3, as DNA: TGTGCCAGCAGTTACTCGAGGGGCGCCCAGTACTTC. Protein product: CASSYSRGAQYF.

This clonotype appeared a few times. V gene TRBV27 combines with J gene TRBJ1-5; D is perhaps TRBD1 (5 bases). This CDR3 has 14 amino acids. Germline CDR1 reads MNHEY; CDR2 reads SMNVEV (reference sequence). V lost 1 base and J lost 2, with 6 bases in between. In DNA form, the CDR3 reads TGTGCCAGCAGTTTATTAGGGGGCAATCAGCCCCAGCATTTT. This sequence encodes CASSLLGGNQPQHF.

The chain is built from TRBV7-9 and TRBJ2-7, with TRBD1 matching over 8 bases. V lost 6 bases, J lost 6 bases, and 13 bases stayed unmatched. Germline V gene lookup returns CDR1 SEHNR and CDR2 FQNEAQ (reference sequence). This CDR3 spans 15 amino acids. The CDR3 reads CASSLVGQGAFEQYF. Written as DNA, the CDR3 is TGTGCCAGCAGTTTGGTCGGGCAGGGGGCCTTCGAGCAGTACTTC.

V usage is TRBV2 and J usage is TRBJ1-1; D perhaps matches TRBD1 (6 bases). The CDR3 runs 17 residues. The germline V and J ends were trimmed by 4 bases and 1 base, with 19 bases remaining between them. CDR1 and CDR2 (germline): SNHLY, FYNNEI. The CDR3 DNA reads TGTGCCAGCAGTGCTCCGAAGACAGGTCGTTCGAACACTGAAGCTTTCTTT. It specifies CASSAPKTGRSNTEAFF.

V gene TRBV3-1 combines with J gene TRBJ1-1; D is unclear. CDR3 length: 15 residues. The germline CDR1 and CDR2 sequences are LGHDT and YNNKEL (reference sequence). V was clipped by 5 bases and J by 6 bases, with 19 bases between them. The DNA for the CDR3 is TGTGCCAGCAGCGGACCCTTTACGGGGTCGCCTGAAGCTTTCTTT. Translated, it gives CASSGPFTGSPEAFF.

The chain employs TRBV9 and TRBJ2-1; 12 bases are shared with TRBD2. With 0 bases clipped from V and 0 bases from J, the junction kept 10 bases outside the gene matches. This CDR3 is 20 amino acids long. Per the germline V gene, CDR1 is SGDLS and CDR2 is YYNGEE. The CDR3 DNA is TGTGCCAGCAGCGTAGAAGGGCTAGCGGGGGGGCTAGGCTCCTACAATGAGCAGTTCTTC. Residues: CASSVEGLAGGLGSYNEQFF.

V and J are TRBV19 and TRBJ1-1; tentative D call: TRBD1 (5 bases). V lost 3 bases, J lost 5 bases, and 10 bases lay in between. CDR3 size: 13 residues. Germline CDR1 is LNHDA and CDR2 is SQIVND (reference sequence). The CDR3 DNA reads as TGTGCCAGTAGTATGCGGGGGACGACTGAAGCTTTCTTT. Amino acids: CASSMRGTTEAFF.

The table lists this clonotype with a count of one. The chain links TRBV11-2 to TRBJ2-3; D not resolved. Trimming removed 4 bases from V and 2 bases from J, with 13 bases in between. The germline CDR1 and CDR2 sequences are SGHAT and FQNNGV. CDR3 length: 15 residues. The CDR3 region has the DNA TGTGCCAGCAGCTCCCCCGTGACTCACACAGATACGCAGTATTTT. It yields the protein CASSSPVTHTDTQYF.

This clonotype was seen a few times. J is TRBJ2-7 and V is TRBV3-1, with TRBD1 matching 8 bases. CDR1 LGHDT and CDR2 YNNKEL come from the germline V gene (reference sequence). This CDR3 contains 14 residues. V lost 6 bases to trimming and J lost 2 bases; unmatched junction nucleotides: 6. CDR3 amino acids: CASSHRDRPYEQYF. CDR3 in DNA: TGTGCCAGCAGTCACCGGGACAGGCCCTACGAGCAGTACTTC.

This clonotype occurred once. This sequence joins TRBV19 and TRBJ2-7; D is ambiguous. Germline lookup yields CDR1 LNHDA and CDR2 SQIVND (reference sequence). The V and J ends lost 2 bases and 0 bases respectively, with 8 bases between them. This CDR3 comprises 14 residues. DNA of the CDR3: TGTGCCAGTAGTATAACGTCGAGCTCCTACGAGCAGTACTTC. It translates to CASSITSSSYEQYF.

The CDR3 nucleotides read TGTGCCAGCAGCTACACACGAGGAGGACCCCGCACAGATACGCAGTATTTT. The encoded protein is CASSYTRGGPRTDTQYF. The genes are TRBV6-5 and TRBJ2-3, with D possibly TRBD2 on 5 matching bases. The CDR3 runs 17 residues. V lost 6 bases, J lost 1 base, and 20 bases lay in between. CDR1 is MNHEY, CDR2 SVGAGI, per germline.

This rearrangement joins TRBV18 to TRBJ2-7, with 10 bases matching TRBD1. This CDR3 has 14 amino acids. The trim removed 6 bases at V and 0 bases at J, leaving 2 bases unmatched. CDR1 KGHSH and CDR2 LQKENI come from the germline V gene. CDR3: CASSDRGHSYEQYF. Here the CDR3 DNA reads TGTGCCAGCTCCGACAGGGGGCACTCCTACGAGCAGTACTTC.

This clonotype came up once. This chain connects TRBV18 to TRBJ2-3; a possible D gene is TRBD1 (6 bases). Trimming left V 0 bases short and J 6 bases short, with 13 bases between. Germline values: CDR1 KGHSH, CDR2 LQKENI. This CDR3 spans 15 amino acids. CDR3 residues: CASSPPEQGRDTQYF. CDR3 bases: TGTGCCAGCTCACCACCGGAACAGGGTCGCGATACGCAGTATTTT.

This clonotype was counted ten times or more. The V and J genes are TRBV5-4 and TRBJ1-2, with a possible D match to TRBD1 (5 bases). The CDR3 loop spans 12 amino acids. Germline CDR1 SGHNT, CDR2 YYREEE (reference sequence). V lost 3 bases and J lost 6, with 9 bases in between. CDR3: CASSSPGDGYTF. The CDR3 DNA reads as TGTGCCAGCAGCTCTCCGGGGGATGGCTACACCTTC. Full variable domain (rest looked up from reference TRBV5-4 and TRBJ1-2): ETGVTQSPTHLIKTRGQQVTLRCSSQSGHNTVSWYQQALGQGPQFIFQYYREEENGRGNFPPRFSGLQFPNYSSELNVNALELDDSALYLCASSSPGDGYTFGSGTRLTVV.

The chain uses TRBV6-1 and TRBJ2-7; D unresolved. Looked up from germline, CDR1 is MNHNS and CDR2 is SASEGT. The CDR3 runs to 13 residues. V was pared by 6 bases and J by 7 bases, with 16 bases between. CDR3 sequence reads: CASSGLHPGEQYF. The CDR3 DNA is TGTGCCAGCAGCGGGCTTCACCCCGGGGAGCAGTACTTC.

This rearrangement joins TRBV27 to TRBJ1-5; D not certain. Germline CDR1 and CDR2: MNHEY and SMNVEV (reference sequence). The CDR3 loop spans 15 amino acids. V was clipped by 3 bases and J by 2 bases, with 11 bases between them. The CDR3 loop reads CASSLSPRGNQPQHF. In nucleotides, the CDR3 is TGTGCCAGCAGTTTGTCACCGCGGGGCAATCAGCCCCAGCATTTT.

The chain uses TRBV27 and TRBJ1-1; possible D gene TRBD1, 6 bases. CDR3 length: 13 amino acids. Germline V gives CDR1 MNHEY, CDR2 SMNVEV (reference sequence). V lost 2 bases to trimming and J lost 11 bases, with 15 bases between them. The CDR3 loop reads CASSLGGLREAFF. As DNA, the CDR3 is TGTGCCAGCAGTTTAGGGGGGCTGCGGGAGGCTTTCTTT.

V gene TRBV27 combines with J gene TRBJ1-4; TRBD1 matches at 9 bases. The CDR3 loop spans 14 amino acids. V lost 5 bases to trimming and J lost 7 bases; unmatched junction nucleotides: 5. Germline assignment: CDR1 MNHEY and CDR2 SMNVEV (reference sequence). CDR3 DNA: TGTGCCAGCAGTACGTGGGACAGGGCTGAAAAACTGTTTTTT. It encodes CASSTWDRAEKLFF.

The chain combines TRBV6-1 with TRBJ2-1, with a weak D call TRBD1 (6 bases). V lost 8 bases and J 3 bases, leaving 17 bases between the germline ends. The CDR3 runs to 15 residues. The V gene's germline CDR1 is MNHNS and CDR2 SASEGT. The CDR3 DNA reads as TGTGCCAGCGATGCTACAGGGTCAGTCTACAATGAGCAGTTCTTC. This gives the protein CASDATGSVYNEQFF.

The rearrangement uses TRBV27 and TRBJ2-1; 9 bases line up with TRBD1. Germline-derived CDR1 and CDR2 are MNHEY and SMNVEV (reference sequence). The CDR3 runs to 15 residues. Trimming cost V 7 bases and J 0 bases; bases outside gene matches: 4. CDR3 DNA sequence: TGTGCCAGCATCGCGGACAGGGGCTCCTACAATGAGCAGTTCTTC. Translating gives CASIADRGSYNEQFF.

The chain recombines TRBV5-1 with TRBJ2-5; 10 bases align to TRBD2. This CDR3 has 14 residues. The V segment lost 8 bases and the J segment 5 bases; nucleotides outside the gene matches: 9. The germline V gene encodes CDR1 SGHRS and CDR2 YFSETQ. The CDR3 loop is CASQQAGGIETQYF. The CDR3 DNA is TGCGCCAGTCAACAAGCGGGAGGGATCGAGACCCAGTACTTC. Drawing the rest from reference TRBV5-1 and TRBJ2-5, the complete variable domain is KAGVTQTPRYLIKTRGQQVTLSCSPISGHRSVSWYQQTPGQGLQFLFEYFSETQRNKGNFPGRFSGRQFSNSRSEMNVSTLELGDSALYLCASQQAGGIETQYFGPGTRLLVL.

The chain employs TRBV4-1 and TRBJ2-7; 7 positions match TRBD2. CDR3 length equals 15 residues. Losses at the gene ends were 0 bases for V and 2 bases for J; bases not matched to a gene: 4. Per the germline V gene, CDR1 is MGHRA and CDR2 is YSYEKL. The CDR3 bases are TGCGCCAGCAGCCAAGACCCTAGCGGCACCTACGAGCAGTACTTC. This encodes CASSQDPSGTYEQYF.

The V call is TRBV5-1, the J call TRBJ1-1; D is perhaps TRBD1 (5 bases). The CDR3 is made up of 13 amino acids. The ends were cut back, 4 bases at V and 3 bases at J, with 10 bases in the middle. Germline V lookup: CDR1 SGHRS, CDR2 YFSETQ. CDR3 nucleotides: TGCGCCAGCAGCGGGGGACCCCACACTGAAGCTTTCTTT. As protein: CASSGGPHTEAFF. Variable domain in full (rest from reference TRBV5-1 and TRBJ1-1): KAGVTQTPRYLIKTRGQQVTLSCSPISGHRSVSWYQQTPGQGLQFLFEYFSETQRNKGNFPGRFSGRQFSNSRSEMNVSTLELGDSALYLCASSGGPHTEAFFGQGTRLTVV.

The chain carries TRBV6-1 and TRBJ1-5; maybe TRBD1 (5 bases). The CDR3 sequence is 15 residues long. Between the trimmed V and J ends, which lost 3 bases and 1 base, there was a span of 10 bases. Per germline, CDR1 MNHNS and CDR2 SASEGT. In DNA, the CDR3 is TGTGCCAGCAGTGAGGGGGTAGGGAGCAATCAGCCCCAGCATTTT. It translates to CASSEGVGSNQPQHF.

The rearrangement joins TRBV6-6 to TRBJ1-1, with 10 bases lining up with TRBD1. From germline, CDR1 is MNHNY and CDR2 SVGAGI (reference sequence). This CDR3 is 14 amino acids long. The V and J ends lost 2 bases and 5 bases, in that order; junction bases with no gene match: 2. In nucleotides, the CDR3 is TGTGCCAGCAGTTACCGGACAGGGGGGACTGAAGCTTTCTTT. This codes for CASSYRTGGTEAFF.

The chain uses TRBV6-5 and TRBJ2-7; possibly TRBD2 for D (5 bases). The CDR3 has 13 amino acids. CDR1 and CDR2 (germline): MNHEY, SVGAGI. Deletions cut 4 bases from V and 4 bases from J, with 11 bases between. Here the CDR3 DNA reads TGTGCCAGCAGTTCCCTACAGCGGTACGAGCAGTACTTC. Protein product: CASSSLQRYEQYF.